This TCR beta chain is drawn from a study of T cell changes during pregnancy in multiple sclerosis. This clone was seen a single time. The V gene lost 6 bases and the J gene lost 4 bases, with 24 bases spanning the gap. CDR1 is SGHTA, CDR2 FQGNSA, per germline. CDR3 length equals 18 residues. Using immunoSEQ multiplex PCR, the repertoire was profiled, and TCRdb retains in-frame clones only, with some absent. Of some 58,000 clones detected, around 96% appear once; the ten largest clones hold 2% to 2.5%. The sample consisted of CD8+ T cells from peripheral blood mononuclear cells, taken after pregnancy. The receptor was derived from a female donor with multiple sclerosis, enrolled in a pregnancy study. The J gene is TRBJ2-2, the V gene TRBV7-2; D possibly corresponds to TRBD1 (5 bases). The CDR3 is CASSRHALGQGATGELFF. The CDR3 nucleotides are TGTGCCAGCAGTCGGCACGCCCTCGGGCAGGGTGCCACCGGGGAGCTGTTTTTT.